This T cell receptor (beta chain) was identified in a study of blood T cell repertoires in COVID-19. For the study at large: Italy, Spain and the United States were the sources of the convalescent and acute COVID-19 samples. Sources were T cells, B-cell-depleted T cells, or PBMCs; the material itself was cDNA or gDNA.

Germline CDR1 MRHNA, CDR2 SNTAGT. J lost 3 bases, V lost 6 bases, and 5 bases had no gene match. The length of the CDR3 is 15 residues. Generated by immunoSEQ multiplex PCR, the TCRdb table keeps only in-frame clones and is missing some. The data hold tens of thousands of clones, with approximately 88% observed a single time. This rearrangement joins TRBV6-4 to TRBJ2-7, with 13 bases fitting TRBD2. The sample consisted of peripheral blood. This clonotype was obtained from a human donor in a cohort sampled during active COVID-19. The CDR3 loop is CASSRLAGGNYEQYF. The CDR3 DNA follows: TGTGCCAGCAGCCGACTAGCGGGAGGAAACTACGAGCAGTACTTC.